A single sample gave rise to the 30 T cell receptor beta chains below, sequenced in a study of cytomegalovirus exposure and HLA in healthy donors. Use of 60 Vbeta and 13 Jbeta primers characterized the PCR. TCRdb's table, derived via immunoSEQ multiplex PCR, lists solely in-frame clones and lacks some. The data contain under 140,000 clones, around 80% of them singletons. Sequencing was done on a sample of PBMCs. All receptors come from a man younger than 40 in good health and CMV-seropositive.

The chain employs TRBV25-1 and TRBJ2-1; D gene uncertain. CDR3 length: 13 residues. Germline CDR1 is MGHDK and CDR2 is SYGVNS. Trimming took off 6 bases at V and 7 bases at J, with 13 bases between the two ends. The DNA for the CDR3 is TGTGCCAGCAGCCCCCTCGACTGGAATGAGCAGTTCTTC. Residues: CASSPLDWNEQFF. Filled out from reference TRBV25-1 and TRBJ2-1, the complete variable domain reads EADIYQTPRYLVIGTGKKITLECSQTMGHDKMYWYQQDPGMELHLIHYSYGVNSTEKGDLSSESTVSRIRTEHFPLTLESARPSHTSQYLCASSPLDWNEQFFGPGTRLTVL.

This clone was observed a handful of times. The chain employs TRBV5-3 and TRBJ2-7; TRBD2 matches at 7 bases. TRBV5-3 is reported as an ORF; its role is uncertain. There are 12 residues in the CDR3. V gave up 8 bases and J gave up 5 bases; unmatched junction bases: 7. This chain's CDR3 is CARGETSNEQYF. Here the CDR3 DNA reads TGTGCCAGGGGGGAGACTAGCAACGAGCAGTACTTC.

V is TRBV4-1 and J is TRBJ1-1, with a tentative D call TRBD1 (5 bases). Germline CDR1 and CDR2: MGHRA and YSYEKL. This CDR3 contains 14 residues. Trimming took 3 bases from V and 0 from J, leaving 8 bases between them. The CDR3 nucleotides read TGCGCCAGCAGCCACAGACAGATGAACACTGAAGCTTTCTTT. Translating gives CASSHRQMNTEAFF.

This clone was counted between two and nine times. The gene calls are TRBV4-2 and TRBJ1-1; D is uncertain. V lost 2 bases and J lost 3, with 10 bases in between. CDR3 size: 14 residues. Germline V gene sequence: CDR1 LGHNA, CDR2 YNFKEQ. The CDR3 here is CASSQPGGYTEAFF. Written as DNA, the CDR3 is TGTGCCAGCAGCCAACCAGGTGGGTACACTGAAGCTTTCTTT.

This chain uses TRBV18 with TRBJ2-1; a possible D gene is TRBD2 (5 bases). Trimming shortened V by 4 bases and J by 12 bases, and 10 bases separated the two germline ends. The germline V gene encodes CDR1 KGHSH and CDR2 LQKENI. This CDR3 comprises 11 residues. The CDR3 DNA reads TGTGCCAGCTCACTTGACGCGGGGCAGTTCTTC. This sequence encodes CASSLDAGQFF.

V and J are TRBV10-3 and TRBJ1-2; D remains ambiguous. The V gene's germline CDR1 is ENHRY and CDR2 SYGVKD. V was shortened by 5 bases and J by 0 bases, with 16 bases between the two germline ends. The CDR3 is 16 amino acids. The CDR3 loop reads CAISPVDGEANYGYTF. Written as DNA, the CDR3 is TGTGCCATCAGTCCCGTCGACGGGGAAGCTAACTATGGCTACACCTTC.

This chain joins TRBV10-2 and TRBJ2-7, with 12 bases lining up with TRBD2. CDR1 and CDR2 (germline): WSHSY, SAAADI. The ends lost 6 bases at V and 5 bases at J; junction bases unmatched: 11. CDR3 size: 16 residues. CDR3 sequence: CASSPPTSGGNNEQYF. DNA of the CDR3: TGCGCCAGCAGCCCCCCGACTAGCGGGGGTAACAACGAGCAGTACTTC.

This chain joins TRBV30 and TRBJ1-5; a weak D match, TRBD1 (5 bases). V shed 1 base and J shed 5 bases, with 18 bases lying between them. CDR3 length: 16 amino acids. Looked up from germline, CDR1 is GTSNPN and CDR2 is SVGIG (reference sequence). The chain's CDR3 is CAWSAGTGGAHQPQHF. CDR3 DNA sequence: TGTGCCTGGAGTGCAGGAACTGGCGGGGCACATCAGCCCCAGCATTTT.

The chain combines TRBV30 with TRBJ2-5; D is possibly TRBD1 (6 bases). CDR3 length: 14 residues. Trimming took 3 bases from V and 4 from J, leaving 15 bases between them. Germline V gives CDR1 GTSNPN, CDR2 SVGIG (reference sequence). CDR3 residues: CAWSGPGVAETQYF. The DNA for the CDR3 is TGTGCCTGGAGCGGTCCAGGGGTTGCAGAGACCCAGTACTTC.

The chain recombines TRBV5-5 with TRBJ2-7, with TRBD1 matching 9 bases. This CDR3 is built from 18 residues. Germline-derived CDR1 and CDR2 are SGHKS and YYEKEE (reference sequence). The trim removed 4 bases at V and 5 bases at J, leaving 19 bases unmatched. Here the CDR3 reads CASSRGQGPRTGDHEQYF. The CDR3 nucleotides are TGTGCCAGCAGCCGGGGACAGGGCCCCCGAACAGGAGACCACGAGCAGTACTTC.

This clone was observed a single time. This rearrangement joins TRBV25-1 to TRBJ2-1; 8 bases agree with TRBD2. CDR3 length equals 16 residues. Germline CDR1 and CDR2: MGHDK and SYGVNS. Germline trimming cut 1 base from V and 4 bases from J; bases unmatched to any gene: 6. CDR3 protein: CASSESPAGVYNEQFF. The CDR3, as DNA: TGTGCCAGCAGTGAATCCCCAGCGGGGGTTTACAATGAGCAGTTCTTC.

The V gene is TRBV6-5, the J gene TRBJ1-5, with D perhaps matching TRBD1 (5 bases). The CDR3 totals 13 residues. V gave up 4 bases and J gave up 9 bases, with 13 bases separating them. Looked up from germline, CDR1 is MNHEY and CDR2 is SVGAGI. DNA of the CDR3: TGTGCCAGCAGTTCCCGCAGGGTAGGGCCCCAGCATTTT. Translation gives CASSSRRVGPQHF.

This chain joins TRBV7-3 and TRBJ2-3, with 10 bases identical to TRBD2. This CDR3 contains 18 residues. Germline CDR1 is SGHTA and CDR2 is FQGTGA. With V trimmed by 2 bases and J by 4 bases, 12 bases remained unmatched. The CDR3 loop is CASSLFPPLAGVADTQYF. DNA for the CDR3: TGTGCCAGCAGCTTATTTCCGCCGCTAGCGGGGGTAGCAGATACGCAGTATTTT.

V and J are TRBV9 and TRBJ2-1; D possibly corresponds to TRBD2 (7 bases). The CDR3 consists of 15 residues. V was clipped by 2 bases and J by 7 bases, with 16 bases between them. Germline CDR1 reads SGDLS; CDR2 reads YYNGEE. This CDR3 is CASSVEGGAWNEQFF. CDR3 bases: TGTGCCAGCAGCGTCGAAGGGGGGGCTTGGAATGAGCAGTTCTTC.

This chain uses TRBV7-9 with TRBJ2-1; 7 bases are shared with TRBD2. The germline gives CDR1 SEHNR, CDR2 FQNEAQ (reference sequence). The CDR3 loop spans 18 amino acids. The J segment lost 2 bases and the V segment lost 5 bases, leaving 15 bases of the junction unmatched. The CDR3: CASSPKGKEAGPYNEQFF. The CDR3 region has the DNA TGTGCCAGCAGCCCGAAGGGGAAAGAAGCGGGGCCCTACAATGAGCAGTTCTTC.

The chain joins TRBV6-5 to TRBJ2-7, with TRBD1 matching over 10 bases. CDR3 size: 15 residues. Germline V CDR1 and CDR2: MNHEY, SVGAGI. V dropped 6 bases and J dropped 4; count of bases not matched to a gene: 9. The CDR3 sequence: CASSPDRGQSYEQYF. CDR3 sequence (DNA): TGTGCCAGCAGCCCCGACAGGGGGCAGTCGTACGAGCAGTACTTC.

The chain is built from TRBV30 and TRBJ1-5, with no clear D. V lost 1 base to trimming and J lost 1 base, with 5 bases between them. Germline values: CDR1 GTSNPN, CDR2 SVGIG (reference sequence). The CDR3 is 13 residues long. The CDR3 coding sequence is TGTGCCTGGAGTGGAGGGAGCAATCAGCCCCAGCATTTT. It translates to CAWSGGSNQPQHF.

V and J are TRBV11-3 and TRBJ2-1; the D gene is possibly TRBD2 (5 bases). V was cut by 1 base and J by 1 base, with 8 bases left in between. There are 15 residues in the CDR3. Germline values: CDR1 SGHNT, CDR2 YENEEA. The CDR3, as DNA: TGTGCCAGCAGCTTAGGGGCGGGTTCCTACAATGAGCAGTTCTTC. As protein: CASSLGAGSYNEQFF.

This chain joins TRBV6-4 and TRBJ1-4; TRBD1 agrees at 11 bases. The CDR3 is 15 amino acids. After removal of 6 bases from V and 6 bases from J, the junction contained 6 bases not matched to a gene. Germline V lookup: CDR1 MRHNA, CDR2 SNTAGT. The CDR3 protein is CASRDRGRSDEKLFF. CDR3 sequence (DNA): TGTGCCAGCAGGGACAGGGGGCGTTCGGATGAAAAACTGTTTTTT.

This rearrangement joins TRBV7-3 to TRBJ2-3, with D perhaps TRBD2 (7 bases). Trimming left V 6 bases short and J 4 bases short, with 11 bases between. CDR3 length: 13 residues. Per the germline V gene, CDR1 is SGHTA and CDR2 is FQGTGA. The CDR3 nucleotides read TGTGCCAGCAGTATAGGGGGGGCAGATACGCAGTATTTT. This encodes CASSIGGADTQYF.

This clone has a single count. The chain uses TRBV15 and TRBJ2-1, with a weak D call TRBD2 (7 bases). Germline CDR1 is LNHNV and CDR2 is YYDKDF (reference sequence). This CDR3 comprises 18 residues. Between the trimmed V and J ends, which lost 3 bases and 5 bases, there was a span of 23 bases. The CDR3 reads CATSSGVGGPVQDNEQFF. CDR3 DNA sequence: TGTGCCACCAGCAGTGGTGTGGGGGGGCCTGTACAGGACAATGAGCAGTTCTTC.

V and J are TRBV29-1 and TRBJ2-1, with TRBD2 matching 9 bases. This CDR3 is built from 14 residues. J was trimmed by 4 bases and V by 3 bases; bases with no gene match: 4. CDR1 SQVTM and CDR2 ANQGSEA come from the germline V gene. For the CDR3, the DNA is TGCAGCGTTGAGCGCGGGGGGGGATACAATGAGCAGTTCTTC. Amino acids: CSVERGGGYNEQFF.

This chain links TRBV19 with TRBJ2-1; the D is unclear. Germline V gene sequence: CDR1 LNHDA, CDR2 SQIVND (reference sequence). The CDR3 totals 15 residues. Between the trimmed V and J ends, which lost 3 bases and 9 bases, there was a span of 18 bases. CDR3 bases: TGTGCCAGTAGTATTTCCGCGCTAGGTTCCCGTGAGCAGTTCTTC. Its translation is CASSISALGSREQFF. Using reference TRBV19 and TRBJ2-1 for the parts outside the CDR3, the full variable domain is DGGITQSPKYLFRKEGQNVTLSCEQNLNHDAMYWYRQDPGQGLRLIYYSQIVNDFQKGDIAEGYSVSREKKESFPLTVTSAQKNPTAFYLCASSISALGSREQFFGPGTRLTVL.

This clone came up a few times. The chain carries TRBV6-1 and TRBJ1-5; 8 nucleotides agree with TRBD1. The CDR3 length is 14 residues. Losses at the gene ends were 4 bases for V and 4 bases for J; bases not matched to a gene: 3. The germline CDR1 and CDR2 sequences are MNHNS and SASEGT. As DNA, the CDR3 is TGTGCCAGCAGTGGGAGACAGGGGAATCAGCCCCAGCATTTT. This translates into CASSGRQGNQPQHF.

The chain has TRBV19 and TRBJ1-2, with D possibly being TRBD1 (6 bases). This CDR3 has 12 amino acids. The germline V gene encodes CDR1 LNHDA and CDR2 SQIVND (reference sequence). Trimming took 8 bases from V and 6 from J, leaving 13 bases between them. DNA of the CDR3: TGTGCCAGTCAACAGGGACCTGATGGCTACACCTTC. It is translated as CASQQGPDGYTF.

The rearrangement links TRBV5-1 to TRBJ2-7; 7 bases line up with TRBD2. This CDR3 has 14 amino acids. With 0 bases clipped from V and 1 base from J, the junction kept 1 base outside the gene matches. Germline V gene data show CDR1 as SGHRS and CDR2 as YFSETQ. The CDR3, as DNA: TGCGCCAGCAGCTTGGCGGGGGGTTCCTACGAGCAGTACTTC. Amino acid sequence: CASSLAGGSYEQYF.

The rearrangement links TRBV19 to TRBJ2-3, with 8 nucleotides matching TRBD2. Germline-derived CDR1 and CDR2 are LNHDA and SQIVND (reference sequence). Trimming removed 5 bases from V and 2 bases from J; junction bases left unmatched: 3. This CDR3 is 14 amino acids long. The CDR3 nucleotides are TGTGCCAGTAGTTGGCGGGGGGACACAGATACGCAGTATTTT. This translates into CASSWRGDTDTQYF.

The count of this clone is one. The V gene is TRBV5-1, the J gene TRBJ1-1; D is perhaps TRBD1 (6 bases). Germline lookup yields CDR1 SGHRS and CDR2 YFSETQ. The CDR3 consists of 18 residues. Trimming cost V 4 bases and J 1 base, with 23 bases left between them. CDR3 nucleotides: TGCGCCAGCAGCCCGCACAGGGAGTTGCGCGGGGGGAACACTGAAGCTTTCTTT. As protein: CASSPHRELRGGNTEAFF.

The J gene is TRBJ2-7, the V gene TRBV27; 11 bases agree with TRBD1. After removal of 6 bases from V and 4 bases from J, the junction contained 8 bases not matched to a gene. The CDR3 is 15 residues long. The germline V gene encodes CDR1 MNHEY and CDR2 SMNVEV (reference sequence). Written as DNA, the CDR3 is TGTGCCAGCAGCAGACCGGGACAGGGGGTTTACGAGCAGTACTTC. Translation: CASSRPGQGVYEQYF.

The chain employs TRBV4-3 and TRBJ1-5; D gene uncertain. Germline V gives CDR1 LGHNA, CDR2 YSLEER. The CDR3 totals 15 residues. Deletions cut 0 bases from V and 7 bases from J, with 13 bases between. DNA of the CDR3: TGCGCCAGCAGCCAAGATGGCAAGGGAGGACAGCCCCAGCATTTT. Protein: CASSQDGKGGQPQHF.